These 2 T cell receptor beta chains were all obtained from the same sample, sequenced in a study of identifying expanded T cells in peripheral blood (dated by TCRdb to the late 2010s). Libraries came from the immunoSEQ multiplex PCR assay. TCRdb mirrors the immuneACCESS table, restricted to in-frame sequences. Some clones are absent from its copies; in checked studies, under half trace to an unresolved V gene, and the reason for the others is unknown. Counted in this sample were under 150,000 clones; around 84% of them appeared once. The ten largest clones take up over 3% of the sample. Sequenced input: blood. Every receptor here comes from a person between 18 and 69 years old in good health.

This clone was seen just once. The genes are TRBV2 and TRBJ1-5, with 7 bases identical to TRBD1. The CDR3 sequence is 14 residues long. V lost 7 bases, J lost 4 bases, and 7 bases stayed unmatched. Germline values: CDR1 SNHLY, CDR2 FYNNEI. CDR3 in amino acids: CASNWGRGNQPQHF. In nucleotides, the CDR3 is TGTGCCAGCAATTGGGGCAGGGGGAATCAGCCCCAGCATTTT.

This clone was seen only a few times. This chain joins TRBV30 and TRBJ1-2; D ambiguous. This CDR3 contains 13 residues. Per the germline V gene, CDR1 is GTSNPN and CDR2 is SVGIG (reference sequence). V lost 1 base and J lost 6, with 12 bases in between. The CDR3, as DNA: TGTGCCTGGAGTGATCTGGGGATAAATGGCTACACCTTC. Its protein product is CAWSDLGINGYTF.